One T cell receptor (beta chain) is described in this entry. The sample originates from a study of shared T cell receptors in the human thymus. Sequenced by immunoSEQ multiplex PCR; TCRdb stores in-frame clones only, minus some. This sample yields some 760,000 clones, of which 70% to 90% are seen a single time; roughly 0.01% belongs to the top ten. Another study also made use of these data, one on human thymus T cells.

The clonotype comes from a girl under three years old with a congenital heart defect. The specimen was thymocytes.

CDR3 in DNA: TGTGCCAGCAGCTTAAGTCCCGGACAGGGTGGGTACGAGCAGTACTTC. Translation gives CASSLSPGQGGYEQYF. The rearrangement uses TRBV7-2 and TRBJ2-7; 8 nucleotides line up with TRBD1. Germline lookup yields CDR1 SGHTA and CDR2 FQGNSA. There are 16 residues in the CDR3. V was clipped by 2 bases and J by 4 bases; unmatched bases: 10.